The next 23 T cell receptor beta chains were all read from a single sample in a study of OX40 agonist ivuxolimab in advanced cancers. Clones were sequenced by immunoSEQ multiplex PCR, and TCRdb holds only the in-frame ones, with some missing. The sample lists approximately 17,000 clones, around four fifths occurring once. The sequencing used CD4+ or CD8+ T cells sorted from blood, collected in a trial of the OX40 agonist ivuxolimab. These receptor sequences come from an adult with an advanced solid tumor such as melanoma, head and neck, liver or kidney cancer.

The V and J genes are TRBV6-6 and TRBJ2-7, with D possibly TRBD2 on 6 matching bases. Germline loops: CDR1 MNHNY, CDR2 SVGAGI (reference sequence). The CDR3 is made up of 14 amino acids. The V end was cut by 4 bases, the J end by 2 bases, with 12 bases between. The CDR3 sequence is CASSSRDSPYEQYF. The CDR3 DNA follows: TGTGCCAGCAGTTCCCGGGACTCCCCCTACGAGCAGTACTTC.

CDR3 coding DNA: TGTGCCAGCAGCATCGGACAGAAAGAGACCCAGTACTTC. Translation: CASSIGQKETQYF. The chain recombines TRBV7-9 with TRBJ2-5; D might be TRBD1 (6 bases). Per germline, CDR1 SEHNR and CDR2 FQNEAQ (reference sequence). V lost 5 bases and J lost 3, with 10 bases in between. This CDR3 is built from 13 residues. The variable domain in full, with the rest retrieved from reference TRBV7-9 and TRBJ2-5, is DTGVSQNPRHKITKRGQNVTFRCDPISEHNRLYWYRQTLGQGPEFLTYFQNEAQLEKSRLLSDRFSAERPKGSFSTLEIQRTEQGDSAMYLCASSIGQKETQYFGPGTRLLVL.

Of note for this clone: Within the sample, other DNA sequences also encode this same CDR3. The chain has TRBV7-2 and TRBJ2-1, with D possibly called TRBD1 or TRBD2 (5 bases each). V shed 1 base and J shed 8 bases, with 12 bases lying between them. Germline CDR1 reads SGHTA; CDR2 reads FQGNSA. CDR3 size: 14 residues. The DNA of the CDR3 is TGTGCCAGCAGCTTAGACGGGACCCTAGATGAGCAGTTCTTC. The encoded protein is CASSLDGTLDEQFF.

The chain is built from TRBV12-5 and TRBJ1-1; D not resolved. The V end was cut by 0 bases, the J end by 3 bases, with 17 bases between. Germline V CDR1 and CDR2: LGHNT, FRNRAP. The CDR3 totals 17 residues. The CDR3 spells CASGLVVHTVRDTEAFF. CDR3 nucleotide sequence: TGTGCTAGTGGTTTGGTTGTCCACACGGTCCGAGACACTGAAGCTTTCTTT.

The chain uses TRBV13 and TRBJ2-7; TRBD1 or TRBD2 may be the D gene (6 bases each). CDR3 length: 16 residues. Germline V gene lookup returns CDR1 PRHDT and CDR2 FYEKMQ (reference sequence). The V gene lost 4 bases and the J gene lost 2 bases, with 18 bases spanning the gap. The CDR3 DNA sequence: TGTGCCAGCAGCTCCGGGGGTGGGGGCCGGACCTACGAGCAGTACTTC. This sequence encodes CASSSGGGGRTYEQYF.

The chain links TRBV27 to TRBJ2-1; 8 bases align to TRBD1. The CDR3 has 16 amino acids. With V trimmed by 4 bases and J by 0 bases, 5 bases remained unmatched. The germline V gene has CDR1 MNHEY and CDR2 SMNVEV (reference sequence). CDR3 bases: TGTGCCAGCAGTTCAGCCGGGACAGGCTCCTACAATGAGCAGTTCTTC. Its translation: CASSSAGTGSYNEQFF.

The chain recombines TRBV5-8 with TRBJ2-1, with no clear D. Germline values: CDR1 SGHTS, CDR2 YDEGEE. The CDR3 totals 14 residues. The V end lost 6 bases, the J end lost 2 bases, and 12 bases lay between the germline ends. The CDR3 reads CASNLDWTYNEQFF. CDR3 in DNA: TGTGCCAGCAACCTAGACTGGACCTACAATGAGCAGTTCTTC. The whole variable domain, remainder taken from reference TRBV5-8 and TRBJ2-1, is EAGVTQSPTHLIKTRGQQATLRCSPISGHTSVYWYQQALGLGLQFLLWYDEGEERNRGNFPPRFSGRQFPNYSSELNVNALELEDSALYLCASNLDWTYNEQFFGPGTRLTVL.

This chain uses TRBV19 with TRBJ2-7, with D hard to call. The CDR3 length is 16 residues. CDR1 is LNHDA and CDR2 is SQIVND in the germline V gene (reference sequence). V lost 2 bases and J lost 4, with 18 bases in between. The CDR3 region has the DNA TGTGCCAGTAGTATATCTCATCAGGCCGCCGGTTACGAGCAGTACTTC. Its translation is CASSISHQAAGYEQYF.

The chain couples TRBV11-2 to TRBJ2-7; 15 bases line up with TRBD2. CDR3 length: 16 residues. CDR1 and CDR2 (germline): SGHAT, FQNNGV. V was pared by 3 bases and J by 1 base, with 1 base of the junction left unmatched. The CDR3 sequence: CASSFGLAGGSYEQYF. DNA for the CDR3: TGTGCCAGCAGCTTCGGACTAGCGGGAGGGTCCTACGAGCAGTACTTC.

The rearrangement uses TRBV6-5 and TRBJ2-1, with 9 bases matching TRBD2. CDR3 size: 16 residues. The V gene end was trimmed by 2 bases and the J gene end by 7 bases; junction bases not matched to a gene: 9. The germline CDR1 and CDR2 sequences are MNHEY and SVGAGI. The CDR3 region is CASSYTWAGGANEQFF. Written as DNA, the CDR3 is TGTGCCAGCAGTTACACATGGGCGGGAGGGGCTAATGAGCAGTTCTTC.

The V call is TRBV6-5, the J call TRBJ2-7; D unresolved. The CDR3 sequence is 14 residues long. V gave up 6 bases and J gave up 2 bases, with 14 bases separating them. The V gene's germline CDR1 is MNHEY and CDR2 SVGAGI. In DNA form, the CDR3 reads TGTGCCAGCAGCCCCGAGCAGGTGCCCTACGAGCAGTACTTC. Its translation: CASSPEQVPYEQYF.

V is TRBV29-1 and J is TRBJ2-5; D unresolved. The CDR3 contains 12 residues. V lost 6 bases to trimming and J lost 2 bases, with 10 bases between them. Germline assignment: CDR1 SQVTM and CDR2 ANQGSEA. The DNA for the CDR3 is TGCAGCGTCGCCGGACCGCAAGAGACCCAGTACTTC. Its protein product is CSVAGPQETQYF. Combining the CDR3 with reference TRBV29-1 and TRBJ2-5 gives the whole variable domain SAVISQKPSRDICQRGTSLTIQCQVDSQVTMMFWYRQQPGQSLTLIATANQGSEATYESGFVIDKFPISRPNLTFSTLTVSNMSPEDSSIYLCSVAGPQETQYFGPGTRLLVL.

The rearrangement links TRBV27 to TRBJ1-2; possible D gene TRBD1, 5 bases. The germline gives CDR1 MNHEY, CDR2 SMNVEV (reference sequence). V lost 0 bases, J lost 8 bases, and 16 bases lay in between. The length of the CDR3 is 15 residues. The CDR3 DNA sequence: TGTGCCAGCAGTTTATCGCCCCGATGGGGGAGCGGCTACACCTTC. This encodes CASSLSPRWGSGYTF.

The chain uses TRBV4-3 and TRBJ2-2, with TRBD1 matching over 7 bases. The germline V gene has CDR1 LGHNA and CDR2 YSLEER. CDR3 length equals 18 residues. The trim removed 0 bases at V and 4 bases at J, leaving 11 bases unmatched. The CDR3 DNA follows: TGCGCCAGCAGCCAAGATAGTTTGACTACAGGGGTCACCGGGGAGCTGTTTTTT. Its protein is CASSQDSLTTGVTGELFF.

The chain joins TRBV9 to TRBJ2-3; 9 bases agree with TRBD2. Germline lookup yields CDR1 SGDLS and CDR2 YYNGEE. V was pared by 4 bases and J by 2 bases, with 5 bases of the junction left unmatched. This CDR3 comprises 15 residues. The CDR3 is CASSSSGAITDTQYF. CDR3 nucleotide sequence: TGTGCCAGCAGCTCTAGCGGGGCAATCACAGATACGCAGTATTTT.

The V and J genes are TRBV9 and TRBJ2-5; TRBD2 matches 13 bases. The V gene end was trimmed by 4 bases and the J gene end by 4 bases; junction bases not matched to a gene: 16. The CDR3 has 19 amino acids. CDR1 is SGDLS, CDR2 YYNGEE, per germline. The CDR3 DNA is TGTGCCAGCAGCCTCAACCCCAGACTAGCGGGGGGCGATGGAGAGACCCAGTACTTC. Residues: CASSLNPRLAGGDGETQYF.

V is TRBV4-3 and J is TRBJ2-1; 7 bases agree with TRBD2. The CDR3 is 15 amino acids. V was pared by 0 bases and J by 6 bases, with 5 bases of the junction left unmatched. CDR1 is LGHNA, CDR2 YSLEER, per germline. The CDR3 loop is CASSQDGAGLNEQFF. CDR3 in DNA: TGCGCCAGCAGCCAAGATGGAGCGGGGCTCAATGAGCAGTTCTTC.

This chain uses TRBV4-3 with TRBJ2-1, with TRBD1 matching over 7 bases. Looked up from germline, CDR1 is LGHNA and CDR2 is YSLEER. The V segment lost 0 bases and the J segment 5 bases; nucleotides outside the gene matches: 7. This CDR3 has 16 residues. CDR3 region: CASSQDRGGAHNEQFF. The CDR3 nucleotides read TGCGCCAGCAGCCAAGATCGAGGGGGCGCCCACAATGAGCAGTTCTTC.

This chain joins TRBV7-6 and TRBJ2-1, with D perhaps TRBD2 (5 bases). The ends were cut back, 2 bases at V and 8 bases at J, with 13 bases in the middle. The CDR3 runs to 14 residues. Germline CDR1 and CDR2: SGHVS and FNYEAQ. This CDR3 reads CASSLSGPSDEQFF. The CDR3 DNA is TGTGCCAGCAGCTTAAGCGGCCCCTCCGATGAGCAGTTCTTC.

J is TRBJ1-1 and V is TRBV25-1; D is perhaps TRBD1 (5 bases). Trimming took 5 bases from V and 5 from J, leaving 12 bases between them. The CDR3 sequence is 13 residues long. CDR1 and CDR2 (germline): MGHDK, SYGVNS. CDR3 in amino acids: CASSSLGGTEAFF. CDR3 nucleotides: TGTGCCAGCAGTTCCTTGGGGGGGACTGAAGCTTTCTTT.

This chain uses TRBV7-8 with TRBJ2-3, with D possibly matching TRBD1 (5 bases). CDR3 length: 15 amino acids. Germline V gene lookup returns CDR1 SGHVS and CDR2 FQNEAQ. Deletions cut 5 bases from V and 3 bases from J, with 15 bases between. The DNA for the CDR3 is TGTGCCAGCAGCCAGGGCCTACCCGATACAGATACGCAGTATTTT. It encodes CASSQGLPDTDTQYF.

The V call is TRBV7-2, the J call TRBJ2-4; D ambiguous. Trimming took off 5 bases at V and 1 base at J, with 18 bases between the two ends. Germline CDR1 is SGHTA and CDR2 is FQGNSA. CDR3 length: 17 residues. This CDR3 is CASSPSPPSLAKNIQYF. For the CDR3, the DNA is TGTGCCAGCAGCCCGAGTCCCCCTAGTCTCGCCAAAAACATTCAGTACTTC.

This chain uses TRBV5-8 with TRBJ1-2, with 10 bases identical to TRBD1. Germline lookup yields CDR1 SGHTS and CDR2 YDEGEE. The CDR3 is made up of 15 amino acids. V shed 4 bases and J 7 bases; nucleotides not matched to a gene: 10. CDR3 protein: CASSIRQGARSGYTF. The CDR3, as DNA: TGTGCCAGCAGCATAAGACAGGGGGCGCGTAGTGGCTACACCTTC.